A selection of T cell receptor beta chains follows, all from one sample in a study of T cells after yellow fever vaccination. In TCRdb, the 5' RACE reads were re-called with MiXCR into one record per CDR3 protein. The sample contains 300,000 or so distinct CDR3 sequences, about 7.8% of which appear only once. Sample: PBMCs, taken approximately 47 days after the first yellow fever vaccination. The receptors were sampled from a man younger than 35 who received the YFV17D yellow fever vaccine. Both conserved end residues are part of each CDR3. D genes are given only for firm matches. Only part of the rows carry a size: once, few, many, or a class if the clone is expanded.

TGTGCCAGCAGACCCGGAGTACAGGGCCCAGATACGCAGTATTTT CASRPGVQGPDTQYF TRBV6-1 . few TRBJ2-3
TGTGCCAGCAGCTTAGCGCTGAGGGGTAGGGGCGCCGAGCAGCCCCAGCATTTT CASSLALRGRGAEQPQHF TRBV7-6 . . TRBJ1-5
TGCAGTGCTAGAGATAGTACCAGTTACTATGGCTACACCTTC CSARDSTSYYGYTF TRBV20-1 . . TRBJ1-2
TGCGCCAGCAGCTTGTCGGGACAGAGAACCGGGGAGCTGTTTTTT CASSLSGQRTGELFF TRBV5-1 TRBD1 . TRBJ2-2
TGTGCCAGCAGCATCATTAGCGGGGGCTGGAGGGAGACCCAGTACTTC CASSIISGGWRETQYF TRBV7-2 TRBD2 few TRBJ2-5
TGTGCCAGCAGCTTAACCGGCGTTTCCATCCGGGACTATGGCTACACCTTC CASSLTGVSIRDYGYTF TRBV7-3 . many TRBJ1-2
TGTGCCAGCAGCGCTCCATCGGGTTTTTTTGGTACCGGGGAGCTGTTTTTT CASSAPSGFFGTGELFF TRBV9 . . TRBJ2-2
TGCGCCAGCAGCCCCGGACAAAACAACTATGGCTACACCTTC CASSPGQNNYGYTF TRBV4-1 . few TRBJ1-2
TGTGCCAGCACCCGCGGCGGGGTGGCAGATACGCAGTATTTT CASTRGGVADTQYF TRBV3-1 . . TRBJ2-3
TGCAGCGCTGAAAGCCCCGGGAATGCTGGCTACACCTTC CSAESPGNAGYTF TRBV29-1 . . TRBJ1-2
TGCGCCAGCAGGGATTTCAACAGGGGCACTGAAGCTTTCTTT CASRDFNRGTEAFF TRBV5-1 TRBD1 many TRBJ1-1
TGCAGTGGAAGGACTAGCGGGGGGTCCGCCTACAATGAGCAGTTCTTC CSGRTSGGSAYNEQFF TRBV20-1 TRBD2 few TRBJ2-1
TGTGCCAGCTCACCGAGGCAAGGGGCTAATGAAAAACTGTTTTTT CASSPRQGANEKLFF TRBV18 . . TRBJ1-4
TGTGCCAGCAGCGATGGGGTTCGTACCGGGGAGCTGTTTTTT CASSDGVRTGELFF TRBV7-9 . few TRBJ2-2
TGTGCCAGCAGGTCCCTAGGGGCGCAAACCTACGAGCAGTACTTC CASRSLGAQTYEQYF TRBV6-1 . . TRBJ2-7
TGTGCCATCAGTGGGTCCCACTTATACAATGAGCAGTTCTTC CAISGSHLYNEQFF TRBV10-3 . few TRBJ2-1
TGTGCCAGCGGGACAGTGATGAACACCGGGGAGCTGTTTTTT CASGTVMNTGELFF TRBV27 TRBD1 . TRBJ2-2
TGTGCCAGCAGCTCGACAGGGGCAGACGGGACCCAGTACTTC CASSSTGADGTQYF TRBV5-6 TRBD1 . TRBJ2-5